Shown below are 23 T cell receptor beta chains from a single sample sequenced in a study of T cell responses to AZD1222 COVID-19 vaccine. TCRdb's table, derived via immunoSEQ multiplex PCR, lists solely in-frame clones and lacks some. The sample yields over 150,000 clones, approximately 93% seen once. The specimen comprised peripheral blood, sampled 28 days after the second AZD1222 dose. The origin of the receptors is an adult who received the AZD1222 COVID-19 vaccine.

This clone appeared a single time. V gene TRBV7-9 combines with J gene TRBJ2-7; TRBD2 agrees at 13 bases. Germline lookup yields CDR1 SEHNR and CDR2 FQNEAQ (reference sequence). This CDR3 spans 14 amino acids. V lost 5 bases, J lost 2 bases, and 0 bases stayed unmatched. CDR3 bases: TGTGCCAGCAGCGGGACTAGCGGGGCCTACGAGCAGTACTTC. It is translated as CASSGTSGAYEQYF.

In DNA, the CDR3 is TGCGCCAGCAGCCCGGACCCGAGGGGAAACACCATATATTTT. This sequence encodes CASSPDPRGNTIYF. The V call is TRBV5-1, the J call TRBJ1-3; no firm D call. Trimming removed 4 bases at V and 4 bases at J, with 12 bases between. Germline V gene lookup returns CDR1 SGHRS and CDR2 YFSETQ. This CDR3 contains 14 residues.

This chain links TRBV5-4 with TRBJ2-3; D is tentatively TRBD1 or TRBD2 (5 bases each). Germline V lookup: CDR1 SGHNT, CDR2 YYREEE (reference sequence). Trimming shortened V by 3 bases and J by 0 bases, and 8 bases separated the two germline ends. This CDR3 is built from 14 residues. CDR3: CASSWDQSTDTQYF. DNA for the CDR3: TGTGCCAGCAGCTGGGACCAGAGCACAGATACGCAGTATTTT. The complete variable domain, with remaining parts taken from reference TRBV5-4 and TRBJ2-3, reads ETGVTQSPTHLIKTRGQQVTLRCSSQSGHNTVSWYQQALGQGPQFIFQYYREEENGRGNFPPRFSGLQFPNYSSELNVNALELDDSALYLCASSWDQSTDTQYFGPGTRLTVL.

CDR3 sequence reads: CASSYSTGNPYNEQFF. The CDR3, as DNA: TGTGCCAGCAGTTACTCCACCGGGAACCCCTACAATGAGCAGTTCTTC. J is TRBJ2-1 and V is TRBV6-5; D perhaps matches TRBD2 (5 bases). Looked up from germline, CDR1 is MNHEY and CDR2 is SVGAGI. Trimming stripped 0 bases from V and 2 bases from J, with 11 bases between. The CDR3 is made up of 16 amino acids.

V gene TRBV19 combines with J gene TRBJ2-2; TRBD2 matches at 8 bases. The length of the CDR3 is 15 residues. Trimming took 7 bases from V and 0 from J; bases not matched to a gene: 4. Germline CDR1 LNHDA, CDR2 SQIVND (reference sequence). The CDR3 spells CASTRGGANTGELFF. Written as DNA, the CDR3 is TGTGCCAGTACCCGGGGGGGTGCGAACACCGGGGAGCTGTTTTTT.

The table lists this clone with a count of one. The V gene is TRBV27, the J gene TRBJ2-7; a weak D match, TRBD2 (7 bases). The V and J ends lost 5 bases and 4 bases respectively, with 15 bases between them. This CDR3 is built from 14 residues. The germline V gene has CDR1 MNHEY and CDR2 SMNVEV (reference sequence). The CDR3 DNA follows: TGTGCCAGCAGTAGCGGGACAAATATATACGAGCAGTACTTC. Its protein product is CASSSGTNIYEQYF.

In its sample, this clone was seen a few times. This sequence joins TRBV6-5 and TRBJ1-2; TRBD1 might be the D (6 bases). The V gene's germline CDR1 is MNHEY and CDR2 SVGAGI. The CDR3 is 11 residues long. Trimming left V 7 bases short and J 5 bases short, with 8 bases between. In DNA form, the CDR3 reads TGTGCCAGCACTCAGGGGTATGGCTACACCTTC. It specifies CASTQGYGYTF.

The chain has TRBV7-8 and TRBJ1-1; no definite D call. Germline CDR1 SGHVS, CDR2 FQNEAQ. V gave up 8 bases and J gave up 0 bases, with 10 bases separating them. The length of the CDR3 is 13 residues. Here the CDR3 DNA reads TGTGCCAGCCGAGTTCTGTTGAACACTGAAGCTTTCTTT. Amino acids: CASRVLLNTEAFF.

This chain uses TRBV27 with TRBJ2-2, with 7 bases aligning to TRBD1. The germline V gene has CDR1 MNHEY and CDR2 SMNVEV (reference sequence). Losses at the gene ends were 5 bases for V and 4 bases for J; bases not matched to a gene: 19. The CDR3 spans 19 residues. The CDR3 DNA follows: TGTGCCAGCAGTGCCGGACAGGCACGATCTAGGGTGGGCACCGGGGAGCTGTTTTTT. Residues: CASSAGQARSRVGTGELFF.

The V gene is TRBV19, the J gene TRBJ2-1, with 8 bases fitting TRBD2. The V gene end was trimmed by 6 bases and the J gene end by 0 bases; junction bases not matched to a gene: 7. The CDR3 covers 16 residues. Per the germline V gene, CDR1 is LNHDA and CDR2 is SQIVND (reference sequence). This CDR3 reads CASSRSSGNSYNEQFF. DNA of the CDR3: TGTGCCAGTAGCAGGAGTAGCGGGAACTCCTACAATGAGCAGTTCTTC.

This clone was seen once. This chain uses TRBV13 with TRBJ1-1; D gene uncertain. There are 15 residues in the CDR3. Germline assignment: CDR1 PRHDT and CDR2 FYEKMQ (reference sequence). V gave up 0 bases and J gave up 3 bases, with 11 bases separating them. CDR3 coding DNA: TGTGCCAGCAGCTTAGGGGCAGAGGTTCACACTGAAGCTTTCTTT. This encodes CASSLGAEVHTEAFF.

V usage is TRBV10-2 and J usage is TRBJ2-1; TRBD2 aligns across 9 bases. The CDR3 sequence is 14 residues long. Germline loops: CDR1 WSHSY, CDR2 SAAADI. The V segment lost 3 bases and the J segment 7 bases; nucleotides outside the gene matches: 4. The CDR3 here is CASSDVAGGNEQFF. The CDR3 coding sequence is TGCGCCAGCAGTGACGTTGCGGGGGGGAATGAGCAGTTCTTC.

V gene TRBV3-1 (or the pseudogene TRBV3-2) combines with J gene TRBJ1-2; D might be TRBD1 (5 bases). The CDR3 consists of 13 residues. Trimming took off 4 bases at V and 5 bases at J, with 11 bases between the two ends. Germline CDR1 is LGHDT and CDR2 is YNNKEL (reference sequence). CDR3 nucleotides: TGTGCCAGCAGCCCGGGACCGACTTATGGCTACACCTTC. Its protein is CASSPGPTYGYTF.

The rearrangement links TRBV7-2 to TRBJ1-5; D not resolved. CDR3 length: 15 amino acids. Trimming took 5 bases from V and 6 from J, leaving 17 bases between them. Germline V lookup: CDR1 SGHTA, CDR2 FQGNSA. The CDR3 is CASSIDNGRSQPQHF. CDR3 DNA: TGTGCCAGCAGCATCGACAACGGAAGAAGTCAGCCCCAGCATTTT.

This clone was detected only once. The chain has TRBV5-4 and TRBJ1-2, with a weak D call TRBD1 (6 bases). Trimming cost V 1 base and J 6 bases, with 16 bases left between them. This CDR3 contains 15 residues. In germline, CDR1 is SGHNT, CDR2 YYREEE (reference sequence). CDR3 amino acids: CASSLPPGGEDGYTF. The CDR3, as DNA: TGTGCCAGCAGCTTGCCCCCGGGGGGCGAGGATGGCTACACCTTC.

The J gene is TRBJ2-3, the V gene TRBV3-1 (or the pseudogene TRBV3-2); D not resolved. CDR1 LGHDT and CDR2 YNNKEL come from the germline V gene (reference sequence). The ends were cut back, 5 bases at V and 4 bases at J, with 13 bases in the middle. The CDR3 runs 14 residues. CDR3 sequence reads: CASSGVAFSDTQYF. In DNA, the CDR3 is TGTGCCAGCAGCGGGGTAGCCTTTTCAGATACGCAGTATTTT.

This clone showed up just once. Written as DNA, the CDR3 is TGTGCCAGCAGTTACTCGGGGGTCACTGAAGCTTTCTTT. This encodes CASSYSGVTEAFF. The chain has TRBV6-6 and TRBJ1-1; TRBD1 is a possible D gene (5 bases). The CDR3 consists of 13 residues. CDR1 is MNHNY, CDR2 SVGAGI, per germline (reference sequence). V was shortened by 0 bases and J by 4 bases, with 6 bases between the two germline ends.

The gene calls are TRBV3-1 (or the pseudogene TRBV3-2) and TRBJ2-3; no clear D. The CDR3 sequence is 14 residues long. CDR1 is LGHDT, CDR2 YNNKEL, per germline (reference sequence). The V and J ends lost 2 bases and 2 bases respectively, with 8 bases between them. The CDR3 DNA reads TGTGCCAGCAGCCAATCGAGCCTCACAGATACGCAGTATTTT. This translates into CASSQSSLTDTQYF.

This chain links TRBV6-2 or TRBV6-3 with TRBJ1-5; TRBD1 is a possible D gene (6 bases). Deletions cut 4 bases from V and 5 bases from J, with 18 bases between. The CDR3 is 16 amino acids. CDR1 and CDR2 (germline): MNHEY, SVGEGT. The CDR3 region is CASSFRPSAGDQPQHF. CDR3 bases: TGTGCCAGCAGTTTTCGGCCTTCGGCAGGGGATCAGCCCCAGCATTTT.

This rearrangement joins TRBV27 to TRBJ2-7; either TRBD1 or TRBD2 may supply D (7 bases each). CDR1 is MNHEY and CDR2 is SMNVEV in the germline V gene (reference sequence). The length of the CDR3 is 15 residues. V shed 5 bases and J shed 2 bases, with 16 bases lying between them. The CDR3 reads CASSVRGGRTYEQYF. CDR3 in DNA: TGTGCCAGCAGTGTCAGGGGGGGGAGAACCTACGAGCAGTACTTC.

The chain has TRBV30 and TRBJ2-5, with D unclear. V was cut by 3 bases and J by 4 bases, with 6 bases left in between. Germline V gives CDR1 GTSNPN, CDR2 SVGIG (reference sequence). This CDR3 is built from 11 residues. Written as DNA, the CDR3 is TGTGCCTGGAGCAGGTCAGAGACCCAGTACTTC. It yields the protein CAWSRSETQYF.

This clone was observed once. The gene calls are TRBV7-9 and TRBJ2-5; TRBD2 matches at 14 bases. Germline CDR1 is SEHNR and CDR2 is FQNEAQ (reference sequence). V trimming: 4 bases; J trimming: 5 bases; junction bases outside the gene matches: 9. This CDR3 comprises 17 residues. The CDR3 sequence is CASSSARLAGGPETQYF. CDR3 sequence (DNA): TGTGCCAGCAGCTCCGCTCGACTAGCGGGGGGGCCGGAGACCCAGTACTTC.

The J gene is TRBJ1-5, the V gene TRBV20-1, with D hard to call. The V and J ends lost 3 bases and 5 bases respectively, with 14 bases between them. The CDR3 contains 14 residues. The germline V gene has CDR1 DFQATT and CDR2 SNEGSKA (reference sequence). The DNA for the CDR3 is TGCAGTGCTAGTTACAGCTTCGGTTATCAGCCCCAGCATTTT. Amino acids: CSASYSFGYQPQHF.